The 10 T cell receptor beta chains below were found in one sample sequenced in a study of blood T cell repertoires in COVID-19. The assay was immunoSEQ multiplex PCR, and TCRdb's table has in-frame clones only and misses some. In the table there are 55,000 to 75,000 clones, around 80% of which are singletons. The sequenced sample consisted of peripheral blood. These receptors all come from a human donor in a cohort sampled during active COVID-19.

The chain employs TRBV14 and TRBJ1-1; D gene unclear. Germline CDR1 is SGHDN and CDR2 is FVKESK. With 4 bases removed from V and 5 bases from J, the gap between germline ends came to 8 bases. The CDR3 extends over 12 amino acids. The CDR3 region is CASSRSRTEAFF. The CDR3 DNA reads as TGTGCCAGCAGCCGATCTAGGACTGAAGCTTTCTTT. Supplemented by reference TRBV14 and TRBJ1-1, the full variable domain reads EAGVTQFPSHSVIEKGQTVTLRCDPISGHDNLYWYRRVMGKEIKFLLHFVKESKQDESGMPNNRFLAERTGGTYSTLKVQPAELEDSGVYFCASSRSRTEAFFGQGTRLTVV.

The chain recombines TRBV3-1 (or the pseudogene TRBV3-2) with TRBJ2-1; 12 bases line up with TRBD2. Trimming removed 5 bases from V and 6 bases from J; junction bases left unmatched: 8. The CDR3 spans 16 residues. Germline loops: CDR1 LGHDT, CDR2 YNNKEL (reference sequence). This CDR3 reads CASSTLLAGGGNEQFF. CDR3 DNA: TGTGCCAGCAGCACACTACTAGCGGGAGGTGGCAATGAGCAGTTCTTC.

The chain links TRBV7-2 to TRBJ2-1, with 7 bases lining up with TRBD2. The CDR3 covers 14 residues. Germline lookup yields CDR1 SGHTA and CDR2 FQGNSA. The J segment lost 6 bases and the V segment lost 0 bases, leaving 2 bases of the junction unmatched. The CDR3 is CASSLAGGTNEQFF. CDR3 sequence (DNA): TGTGCCAGCAGCTTAGCGGGAGGGACCAATGAGCAGTTCTTC.

The genes are TRBV7-6 and TRBJ2-1, with 7 nucleotides matching TRBD1. The CDR3 contains 18 residues. Germline CDR1 and CDR2: SGHVS and FNYEAQ. V lost 4 bases, J lost 8 bases, and 20 bases stayed unmatched. The CDR3 loop reads CASSSQWSPLTGSDEQFF. The CDR3 DNA is TGTGCCAGCAGCTCCCAATGGTCCCCATTGACAGGGTCGGATGAGCAGTTCTTC.

The V call is TRBV18, the J call TRBJ2-7, with D possibly matching TRBD2 (5 bases). The germline V and J ends were trimmed by 8 bases and 3 bases, with 8 bases remaining between them. The CDR3 runs 11 residues. Germline assignment: CDR1 KGHSH and CDR2 LQKENI. The CDR3 spells CASRGNYEQYF. DNA for the CDR3: TGTGCCAGCCGGGGTAACTACGAGCAGTACTTC.

The chain carries TRBV5-1 and TRBJ2-3, with D perhaps matching TRBD2 (7 bases). The germline CDR1 and CDR2 sequences are SGHRS and YFSETQ. Trimming removed 1 base at V and 4 bases at J, with 10 bases between. This CDR3 is built from 14 residues. The CDR3 spells CASSLRGAADTQYF. The CDR3 coding sequence is TGCGCCAGCAGCTTGCGGGGGGCGGCAGATACGCAGTATTTT.

This chain links TRBV18 with TRBJ1-2, with D tentatively TRBD1 (5 bases). Germline values: CDR1 KGHSH, CDR2 LQKENI. This CDR3 has 14 amino acids. V dropped 4 bases and J dropped 2 bases, with 11 bases sitting between them. The CDR3 DNA sequence: TGTGCCAGCTCACGTCCAGGGATGAACTATGGCTACACCTTC. Amino acids: CASSRPGMNYGYTF.

The chain's CDR3 is CATKTTAYGYTF. CDR3 in DNA: TGCGCCACCAAAACGACAGCCTATGGCTACACCTTC. V and J are TRBV10-1 and TRBJ1-2; D is possibly TRBD1 (5 bases). CDR3 length equals 12 residues. Germline V gene data show CDR1 as WNHNN and CDR2 as SYGVQD (reference sequence). Between the trimmed V and J ends, which lost 10 bases and 4 bases, there was a span of 13 bases.

The J gene is TRBJ1-2, the V gene TRBV28; maybe TRBD1 (5 bases). Germline-derived CDR1 and CDR2 are MDHEN and SYDVKM. Deletions cut 6 bases from V and 8 bases from J, with 19 bases between. The CDR3 is 14 amino acids. CDR3: CASRGTRLGEGYTF. CDR3 nucleotide sequence: TGTGCCAGCAGGGGGACTCGGCTAGGAGAGGGCTACACCTTC.

The gene calls are TRBV5-4 and TRBJ2-1, with 8 bases identical to TRBD2. The germline V gene has CDR1 SGHNT and CDR2 YYREEE (reference sequence). V shed 4 bases and J 1 base; nucleotides not matched to a gene: 10. This CDR3 spans 17 amino acids. The CDR3 DNA sequence: TGTGCCAGCAGCCTCCGACTAGCGCGAGGGTCCTACAATGAGCAGTTCTTC. Its translation: CASSLRLARGSYNEQFF.